These 24 T cell receptor beta chains were sequenced from one sample in a study of blood T cell repertoires in COVID-19. Produced via immunoSEQ multiplex PCR; TCRdb's table is partial and in-frame only. The sample consists of 200,000 or so clones, approximately 80% of them appearing once. Input material: PBMCs or T cells enriched from blood (not recorded which). These receptors were collected from a woman aged 35 to 49 with acute COVID-19.

The rearrangement links TRBV5-4 to TRBJ1-2; D is perhaps TRBD1 (5 bases). Trimming cost V 0 bases and J 8 bases, with 11 bases left between them. The germline gives CDR1 SGHNT, CDR2 YYREEE (reference sequence). The CDR3 loop spans 13 amino acids. The CDR3 sequence: CASSLEGIRGYTF. The DNA of the CDR3 is TGTGCCAGCAGCTTGGAGGGGATAAGGGGCTACACCTTC.

The chain couples TRBV20-1 to TRBJ1-1, with TRBD1 matching over 7 bases. This CDR3 has 14 residues. Per germline, CDR1 DFQATT and CDR2 SNEGSKA (reference sequence). The V gene end was trimmed by 3 bases and the J gene end by 4 bases; junction bases not matched to a gene: 8. The CDR3 protein is CSASQGGEVTEAFF. CDR3 nucleotides: TGCAGTGCTAGTCAAGGGGGCGAGGTCACTGAAGCTTTCTTT.

In this sample, this clone turned up once. This chain connects TRBV28 to TRBJ1-6, with D perhaps TRBD1 (6 bases). V was pared by 10 bases and J by 8 bases, with 15 bases between. Germline V gives CDR1 MDHEN, CDR2 SYDVKM. The CDR3 loop spans 13 amino acids. CDR3: CATKGDRDSPLHF. DNA of the CDR3: TGTGCCACAAAGGGGGACCGGGATTCACCCCTCCACTTT.

The rearrangement links TRBV3-1 (or the pseudogene TRBV3-2) to TRBJ2-3; 7 bases map to TRBD1. Germline CDR1 is LGHDT and CDR2 is YNNKEL (reference sequence). The CDR3 is 15 residues long. V dropped 4 bases and J dropped 3; count of bases not matched to a gene: 7. CDR3 in amino acids: CASSRQGRGTDTQYF. CDR3 coding DNA: TGTGCCAGCAGCCGACAGGGTCGAGGGACAGATACGCAGTATTTT.

The chain is built from TRBV25-1 and TRBJ1-4; no clear D gene. CDR1 is MGHDK, CDR2 SYGVNS, per germline. The ends were cut back, 4 bases at V and 13 bases at J, with 10 bases in the middle. The CDR3 consists of 11 residues. The CDR3, as DNA: TGTGCCAGCAGTGCCTCACTTGGACTGTTTTTT. Amino acids: CASSASLGLFF. The full variable domain, its missing parts supplied by reference TRBV25-1 and TRBJ1-4, is EADIYQTPRYLVIGTGKKITLECSQTMGHDKMYWYQQDPGMELHLIHYSYGVNSTEKGDLSSESTVSRIRTEHFPLTLESARPSHTSQYLCASSASLGLFFGSGTQLSVL.

The chain uses TRBV12-2 and TRBJ2-7; TRBD2 reflects the table's D call only, with no check against the DNA. TRBV12-2 is recorded as a pseudogene. The CDR3 covers 14 residues. This CDR3 is CASRLLAGAYEQYF. DNA of the CDR3: TGTGCAAGTCGCTTACTAGCGGGGGCCTACGAGCAGTACTTC.

The chain uses TRBV24-1 and TRBJ2-3; TRBD1 aligns across 8 bases. Germline assignment: CDR1 KGHDR and CDR2 SFDVKD. J lost 2 bases, V lost 4 bases, and 16 bases had no gene match. The CDR3 extends over 19 amino acids. CDR3 nucleotides: TGTGCCACCAGTGACCGCAATCCCGCCGGGACAGGTACCACAGATACGCAGTATTTT. Its translation is CATSDRNPAGTGTTDTQYF.

There are many counts of this clone. V and J are TRBV5-1 and TRBJ2-5; 7 bases are shared with TRBD2. The length of the CDR3 is 15 residues. CDR1 is SGHRS and CDR2 is YFSETQ in the germline V gene. The J segment lost 0 bases and the V segment lost 8 bases, leaving 10 bases of the junction unmatched. CDR3 in amino acids: CASTDSGIHQETQYF. In nucleotides, the CDR3 is TGCGCCAGTACAGACAGCGGGATACACCAAGAGACCCAGTACTTC. Variable domain in full (rest from reference TRBV5-1 and TRBJ2-5): KAGVTQTPRYLIKTRGQQVTLSCSPISGHRSVSWYQQTPGQGLQFLFEYFSETQRNKGNFPGRFSGRQFSNSRSEMNVSTLELGDSALYLCASTDSGIHQETQYFGPGTRLLVL.

The chain links TRBV18 to TRBJ2-1; the match to TRBD2 covers 11 bases. From germline, CDR1 is KGHSH and CDR2 LQKENI. The V segment lost 0 bases and the J segment 3 bases; nucleotides outside the gene matches: 10. CDR3 size: 19 residues. The CDR3 here is CASSPPTTPGLAVYNEQFF. CDR3 DNA sequence: TGTGCCAGCTCACCACCGACGACCCCGGGACTAGCGGTCTACAATGAGCAGTTCTTC.

This sequence joins TRBV5-1 and TRBJ2-3, with TRBD2 matching over 8 bases. The V and J ends lost 6 bases and 0 bases, in that order; junction bases with no gene match: 6. The CDR3 spans 15 residues. The germline gives CDR1 SGHRS, CDR2 YFSETQ. The CDR3 loop reads CASTLADTSTDTQYF. The CDR3 DNA sequence: TGCGCCAGCACACTAGCGGATACTAGCACAGATACGCAGTATTTT. Based on the CDR3 plus reference TRBV5-1 and TRBJ2-3, the full variable domain is KAGVTQTPRYLIKTRGQQVTLSCSPISGHRSVSWYQQTPGQGLQFLFEYFSETQRNKGNFPGRFSGRQFSNSRSEMNVSTLELGDSALYLCASTLADTSTDTQYFGPGTRLTVL.

The rearrangement links TRBV7-2 to TRBJ1-3; possibly TRBD1 for D (6 bases). V was clipped by 5 bases and J by 0 bases, with 17 bases between them. Germline CDR1 is SGHTA and CDR2 is FQGNSA. The CDR3 spans 17 residues. CDR3 region: CASSPTGIYDSGNTIYF. The CDR3 nucleotides read TGTGCCAGCAGCCCCACAGGGATCTATGACTCTGGAAACACCATATATTTT.

This chain uses TRBV5-1 with TRBJ2-7; the match to TRBD1 covers 8 bases. CDR3 length equals 14 residues. CDR1 is SGHRS and CDR2 is YFSETQ in the germline V gene. The junction had 2 bases not matched to a gene; V was cut back by 0 bases and J by 3 bases. The CDR3 here is CASSLGQGNYEQYF. CDR3 nucleotide sequence: TGCGCCAGCAGCTTGGGACAGGGGAACTACGAGCAGTACTTC.

The chain uses TRBV11-2 and TRBJ1-1, with D possibly TRBD1 on 5 matching bases. The CDR3 spans 15 residues. The V gene lost 2 bases and the J gene lost 2 bases, with 12 bases spanning the gap. Germline V gives CDR1 SGHAT, CDR2 FQNNGV. The CDR3 here is CASSLQGGFNTEAFF. For the CDR3, the DNA is TGTGCCAGCAGCTTACAGGGCGGATTCAACACTGAAGCTTTCTTT.

The chain combines TRBV6-5 with TRBJ1-2; a weak D match, TRBD1 (5 bases). The CDR3 runs to 14 residues. V was pared by 7 bases and J by 0 bases, with 12 bases between. Germline assignment: CDR1 MNHEY and CDR2 SVGAGI. In nucleotides, the CDR3 is TGTGCCAGCACCCCGACAGTGACTAACTATGGCTACACCTTC. This translates into CASTPTVTNYGYTF.

V and J are TRBV3-1 (or the pseudogene TRBV3-2) and TRBJ2-7, with 12 bases lining up with TRBD2. With 1 base clipped from V and 6 bases from J, the junction kept 7 bases outside the gene matches. Germline assignment: CDR1 LGHDT and CDR2 YNNKEL (reference sequence). The CDR3 runs to 16 residues. Here the CDR3 reads CASSQGRLAGDPEQYF. The DNA for the CDR3 is TGTGCCAGCAGCCAAGGGAGACTAGCGGGAGATCCCGAGCAGTACTTC.

The chain links TRBV27 to TRBJ1-2, with D perhaps TRBD1 (6 bases). The CDR3 has 13 residues. V dropped 6 bases and J dropped 4 bases, with 12 bases sitting between them. CDR1 is MNHEY, CDR2 SMNVEV, per germline (reference sequence). CDR3 sequence (DNA): TGTGCCAGCAGCTCCGGACAGCTCTATGGCTACACCTTC. This translates into CASSSGQLYGYTF.

This chain connects TRBV3-1 (or the pseudogene TRBV3-2) to TRBJ1-6, with no clear D. V was trimmed by 0 bases and J by 11 bases, leaving 14 bases between them. The CDR3 contains 15 residues. Per germline, CDR1 LGHDT and CDR2 YNNKEL (reference sequence). CDR3 DNA: TGTGCCAGCAGCCAAGATGGAGTGGTAGCCGCACCCCTCCACTTT. Translated: CASSQDGVVAAPLHF.

The rearrangement links TRBV28 to TRBJ2-2, with 9 bases matching TRBD1. From germline, CDR1 is MDHEN and CDR2 SYDVKM. J was trimmed by 5 bases and V by 1 base; bases with no gene match: 2. The CDR3 runs 15 residues. CDR3 bases: TGTGCCAGCAGTTTATCCGGGACAGGGACCGGGGAGCTGTTTTTT. Translation gives CASSLSGTGTGELFF.

The chain recombines TRBV19 with TRBJ1-5; 9 bases are a match to TRBD1. Per the germline V gene, CDR1 is LNHDA and CDR2 is SQIVND (reference sequence). This CDR3 comprises 16 residues. Losses at the gene ends were 4 bases for V and 4 bases for J; bases not matched to a gene: 8. As DNA, the CDR3 is TGTGCCAGTAGTAAGGGACAGGGAATCCTTAATCAGCCCCAGCATTTT. Translation gives CASSKGQGILNQPQHF.

The chain carries TRBV11-2 and TRBJ1-1, with TRBD1 matching 8 bases. Germline V gene sequence: CDR1 SGHAT, CDR2 FQNNGV. J gave up 1 base and V 3 bases, and 7 bases lay outside the gene matches. This CDR3 comprises 16 residues. CDR3 residues: CASSFPLGTGNTEAFF. The CDR3 DNA reads TGTGCCAGCAGCTTCCCGTTGGGGACAGGGAACACTGAAGCTTTCTTT.

The chain combines TRBV5-5 with TRBJ1-4, with a tentative D call TRBD1 (5 bases). The CDR3 totals 14 residues. Trimming took off 0 bases at V and 2 bases at J, with 5 bases between the two ends. Germline assignment: CDR1 SGHKS and CDR2 YYEKEE (reference sequence). This CDR3 is CASSLGGTNEKLFF. DNA of the CDR3: TGTGCCAGCAGCTTGGGGGGCACTAATGAAAAACTGTTTTTT.

The chain employs TRBV25-1 and TRBJ1-1, with D maybe TRBD1 (5 bases). Germline V gene data show CDR1 as MGHDK and CDR2 as SYGVNS. V was shortened by 4 bases and J by 7 bases, with 19 bases between the two germline ends. The CDR3 is 15 amino acids. The CDR3 spells CASSVSKGVWIEAFF. The CDR3, as DNA: TGTGCCAGCAGTGTCTCCAAAGGGGTTTGGATTGAAGCTTTCTTT.

A remark on this clone: Within the sample, other DNA sequences also encode this same CDR3. This chain links TRBV18 with TRBJ1-1, with TRBD1 as a possible D gene (5 bases). Per the germline V gene, CDR1 is KGHSH and CDR2 is LQKENI. The CDR3 loop spans 12 amino acids. Trimming pared 2 bases from V and 8 bases from J, leaving 9 bases between. CDR3 region: CASSPTGSEAFF. The CDR3 region has the DNA TGTGCCAGCTCACCAACAGGTTCCGAAGCTTTCTTT.

This clone was seen more than once but under ten times. The chain recombines TRBV4-2 with TRBJ2-2, with TRBD2 matching over 8 bases. J lost 3 bases, V lost 8 bases, and 5 bases had no gene match. This CDR3 is built from 14 residues. CDR1 is LGHNA, CDR2 YNFKEQ, per germline. CDR3 region: CASAVGGDTGELFF. DNA of the CDR3: TGTGCCAGCGCCGTCGGGGGGGACACCGGGGAGCTGTTTTTT.